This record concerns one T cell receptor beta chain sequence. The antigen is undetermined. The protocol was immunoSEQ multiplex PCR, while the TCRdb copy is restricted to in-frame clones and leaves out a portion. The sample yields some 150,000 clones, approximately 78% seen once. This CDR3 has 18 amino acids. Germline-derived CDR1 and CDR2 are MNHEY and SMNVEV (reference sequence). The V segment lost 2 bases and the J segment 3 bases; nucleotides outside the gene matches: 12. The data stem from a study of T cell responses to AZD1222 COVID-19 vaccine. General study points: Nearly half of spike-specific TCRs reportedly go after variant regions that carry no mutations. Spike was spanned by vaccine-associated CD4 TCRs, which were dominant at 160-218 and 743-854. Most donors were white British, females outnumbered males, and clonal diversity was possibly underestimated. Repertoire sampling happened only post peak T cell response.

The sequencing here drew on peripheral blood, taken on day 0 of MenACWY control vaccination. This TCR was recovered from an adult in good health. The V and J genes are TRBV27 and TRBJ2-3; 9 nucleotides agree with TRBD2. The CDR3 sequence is CASSLGSIAGGSTDTQYF. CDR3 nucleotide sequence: TGTGCCAGCAGTTTAGGGTCGATTGCGGGGGGGAGTACAGATACGCAGTATTTT.